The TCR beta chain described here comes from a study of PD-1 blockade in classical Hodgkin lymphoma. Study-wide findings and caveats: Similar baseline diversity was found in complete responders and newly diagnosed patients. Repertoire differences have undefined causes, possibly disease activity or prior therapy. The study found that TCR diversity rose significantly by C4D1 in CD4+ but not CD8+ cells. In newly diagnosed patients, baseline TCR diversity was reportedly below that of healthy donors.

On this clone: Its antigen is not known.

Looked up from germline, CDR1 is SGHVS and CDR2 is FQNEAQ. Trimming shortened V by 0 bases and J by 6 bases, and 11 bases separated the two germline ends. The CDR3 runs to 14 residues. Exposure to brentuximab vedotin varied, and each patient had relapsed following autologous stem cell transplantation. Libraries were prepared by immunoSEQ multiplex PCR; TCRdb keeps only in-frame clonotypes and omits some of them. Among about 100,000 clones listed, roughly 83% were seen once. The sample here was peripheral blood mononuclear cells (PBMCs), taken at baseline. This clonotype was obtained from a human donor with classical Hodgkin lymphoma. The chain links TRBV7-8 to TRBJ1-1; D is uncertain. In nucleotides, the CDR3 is TGTGCCAGCAGCTTAGCGCAGAGGGCGGCTGAAGCTTTCTTT. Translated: CASSLAQRAAEAFF.